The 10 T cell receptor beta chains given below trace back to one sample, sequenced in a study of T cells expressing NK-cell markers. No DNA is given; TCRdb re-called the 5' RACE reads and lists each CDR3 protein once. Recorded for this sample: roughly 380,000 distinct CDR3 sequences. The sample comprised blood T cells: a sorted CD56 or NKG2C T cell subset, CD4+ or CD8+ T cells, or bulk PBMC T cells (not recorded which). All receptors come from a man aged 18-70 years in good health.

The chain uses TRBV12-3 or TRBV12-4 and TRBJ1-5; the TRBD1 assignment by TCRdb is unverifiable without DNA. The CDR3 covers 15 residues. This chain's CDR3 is CASSRGQGLGQPQHF.

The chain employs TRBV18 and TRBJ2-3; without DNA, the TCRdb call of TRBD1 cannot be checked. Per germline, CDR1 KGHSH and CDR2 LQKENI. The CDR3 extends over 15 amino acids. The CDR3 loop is CASSRTRQSTDTQYF.

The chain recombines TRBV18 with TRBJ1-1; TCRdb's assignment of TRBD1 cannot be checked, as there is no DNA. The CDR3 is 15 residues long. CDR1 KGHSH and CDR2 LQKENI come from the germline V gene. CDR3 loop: CASSPRRGMNTEAFF. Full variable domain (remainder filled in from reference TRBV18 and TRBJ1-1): NAGVMQNPRHLVRRRGQEARLRCSPMKGHSHVYWYRQLPEEGLKFMVYLQKENIIDESGMPKERFSAEFPKEGPSILRIQQVVRGDSAAYFCASSPRRGMNTEAFFGQGTRLTVV.

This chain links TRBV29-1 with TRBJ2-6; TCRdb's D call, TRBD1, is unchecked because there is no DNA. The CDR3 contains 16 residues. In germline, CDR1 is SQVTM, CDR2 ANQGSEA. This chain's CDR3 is CSVEGRGLSGANVLTF.

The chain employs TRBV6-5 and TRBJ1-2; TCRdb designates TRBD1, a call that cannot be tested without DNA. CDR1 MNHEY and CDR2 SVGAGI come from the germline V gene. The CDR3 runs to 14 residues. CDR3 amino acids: CASSSFLGGSGYTF.

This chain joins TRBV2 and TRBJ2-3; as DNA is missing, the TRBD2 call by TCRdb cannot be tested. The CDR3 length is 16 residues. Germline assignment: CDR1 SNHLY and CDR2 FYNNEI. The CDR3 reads CASSPRGSGFTDTQYF.

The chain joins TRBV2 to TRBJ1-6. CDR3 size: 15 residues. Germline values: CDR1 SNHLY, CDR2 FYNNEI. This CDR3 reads CASSEALMNAGPLHF.

The CDR3 reads CASSAGHGELFF. The rearrangement joins TRBV9 to TRBJ2-2. The germline CDR1 and CDR2 sequences are SGDLS and YYNGEE. The CDR3 loop spans 12 amino acids.

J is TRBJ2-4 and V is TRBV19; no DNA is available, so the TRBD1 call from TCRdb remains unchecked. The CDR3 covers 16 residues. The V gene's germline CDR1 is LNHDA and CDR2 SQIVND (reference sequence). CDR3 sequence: CASSTTGGLSKNIQYF.

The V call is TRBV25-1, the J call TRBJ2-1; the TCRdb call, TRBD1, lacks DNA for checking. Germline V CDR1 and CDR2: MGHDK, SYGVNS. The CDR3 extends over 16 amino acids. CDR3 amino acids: CASSGITGTTYNEQFF.